This T cell receptor (beta chain) was retrieved from a study of human thymus T cells. Study results and caveats: Unrelated individuals reportedly shared highly overlapping thymic TCR repertoires. Usage of V and J genes appeared biased in thymic and blood repertoires.

Concerning this clone: What it recognizes is unknown.

This CDR3 region has 15 residues. Per germline, CDR1 SGHRS and CDR2 YFSETQ. Trimming removed 4 bases from V and 5 bases from J; junction bases left unmatched: 12. Measured with immunoSEQ multiplex PCR; TCRdb has only the in-frame clones, and not every one. This table holds about 78,000 clones, roughly 96% found once. Resections obtained during corrective heart surgery supplied the thymus tissue. Sequencing input: thymus tissue. This TCR came from a boy under two years old with a congenital heart defect but otherwise immunologically healthy. The V gene is TRBV5-1, the J gene TRBJ2-7, with TRBD1 matching 7 bases. CDR3 loop: CASSLERQGRHEQYF. CDR3 nucleotide sequence: TGCGCCAGCAGCCTGGAGAGACAGGGACGACACGAGCAGTACTTC.